The entry that follows covers one T cell receptor beta chain sequence. TCRdb's table, derived via immunoSEQ multiplex PCR, lists solely in-frame clones and lacks some. The sample contains about 69,000 clones, approximately 91% of which appear only once. Per germline, CDR1 SNHLY and CDR2 FYNNEI. The CDR3 is 17 amino acids. V trimming: 6 bases; J trimming: 7 bases; junction bases outside the gene matches: 15. This sample is part of a study of T cell changes during pregnancy in multiple sclerosis. The sequenced sample was peripheral blood, obtained in the third trimester of pregnancy. This clonotype was sampled from a female donor with multiple sclerosis, enrolled in a pregnancy study. V usage is TRBV2 and J usage is TRBJ2-1; 10 bases are a match to TRBD2. CDR3 region: CASRRTSGVPLRNEQFF. The DNA of the CDR3 is TGTGCCAGCAGGAGAACTAGCGGGGTCCCCCTTCGAAATGAGCAGTTCTTC.